The 9 T cell receptor beta chains listed next were all sequenced from one sample in a study of blood T cell repertoires in COVID-19. Clones were read by immunoSEQ multiplex PCR, and TCRdb kept only the in-frame ones, dropping some. The data hold some 390,000 clones, with approximately 90% observed a single time. Sample: PBMCs or T cells enriched from blood (not recorded which). All receptors come from a man aged 30 to 45 who had recovered from COVID-19.

This chain links TRBV19 with TRBJ2-7; D gene uncertain. Trimming stripped 3 bases from V and 0 bases from J, with 12 bases between. This CDR3 region has 15 residues. Per the germline V gene, CDR1 is LNHDA and CDR2 is SQIVND (reference sequence). The CDR3 sequence: CASSMKLLDSYEQYF. The CDR3 coding sequence is TGTGCCAGTAGTATGAAGCTGCTCGACTCCTACGAGCAGTACTTC.

J is TRBJ1-5 and V is TRBV10-3; D is possibly TRBD1 (5 bases). With 6 bases removed from V and 2 bases from J, the gap between germline ends came to 11 bases. Germline CDR1 reads ENHRY; CDR2 reads SYGVKD. The CDR3 is 14 amino acids. Written as DNA, the CDR3 is TGTGCCATCAGATCGACAGTAGGCAATCAGCCCCAGCATTTT. Amino acids: CAIRSTVGNQPQHF.

The chain uses TRBV6-5 and TRBJ2-1; 8 nucleotides agree with TRBD1. Losses at the gene ends were 0 bases for V and 7 bases for J; bases not matched to a gene: 8. Germline CDR1 is MNHEY and CDR2 is SVGAGI. The CDR3 loop spans 16 amino acids. This CDR3 is CASSYSGQGAKNEQFF. For the CDR3, the DNA is TGTGCCAGCAGTTACTCGGGGCAGGGGGCAAAAAATGAGCAGTTCTTC.

A single count supports this clone. The V call is TRBV28, the J call TRBJ1-6, with D unresolved. The length of the CDR3 is 16 residues. Germline loops: CDR1 MDHEN, CDR2 SYDVKM. Trimming stripped 3 bases from V and 2 bases from J, with 11 bases between. CDR3 coding DNA: TGTGCCAGCAGTTTGCCGGACGGGACCTATAATTCACCCCTCCACTTT. This sequence encodes CASSLPDGTYNSPLHF.

The rearrangement uses TRBV7-9 and TRBJ1-5; D call uncertain. Germline V gene sequence: CDR1 SEHNR, CDR2 FQNEAQ (reference sequence). V gave up 5 bases and J gave up 0 bases, with 5 bases separating them. The CDR3 has 13 amino acids. The chain's CDR3 is CASSLRSNQPQHF. The DNA for the CDR3 is TGTGCCAGCAGCCTTCGTAGCAATCAGCCCCAGCATTTT. Drawing the rest from reference TRBV7-9 and TRBJ1-5, the complete variable domain is DTGVSQNPRHKITKRGQNVTFRCDPISEHNRLYWYRQTLGQGPEFLTYFQNEAQLEKSRLLSDRFSAERPKGSFSTLEIQRTEQGDSAMYLCASSLRSNQPQHFGDGTRLSIL.

J is TRBJ1-6 and V is TRBV28, with D unclear. Trimming pared 3 bases from V and 15 bases from J, leaving 18 bases between. The CDR3 runs to 14 residues. The germline gives CDR1 MDHEN, CDR2 SYDVKM. The CDR3 spells CASSFPRSRSHLHF. For the CDR3, the DNA is TGTGCCAGCAGTTTCCCACGCAGTCGTTCTCACCTCCACTTT.

The chain employs TRBV11-2 and TRBJ1-2; a possible D gene is TRBD1 (6 bases). Deletions cut 0 bases from V and 0 bases from J, with 11 bases between. Germline CDR1 SGHAT, CDR2 FQNNGV. The CDR3 has 16 amino acids. In DNA form, the CDR3 reads TGTGCCAGCAGCTTAGACCAAGGGGGTCCTAACTATGGCTACACCTTC. Amino acids: CASSLDQGGPNYGYTF.

This clone has a single count. The gene calls are TRBV5-1 and TRBJ1-6; 7 bases map to TRBD1. Unmatched junction bases numbered 11, after V lost 0 bases and J lost 11 bases. The V gene's germline CDR1 is SGHRS and CDR2 YFSETQ. This CDR3 comprises 16 residues. CDR3 sequence: CASSLDPDRTVAPLHF. CDR3 bases: TGCGCCAGCAGCTTGGACCCGGACAGGACAGTCGCACCCCTCCACTTT. The whole variable domain, filled in from reference TRBV5-1 and TRBJ1-6, reads KAGVTQTPRYLIKTRGQQVTLSCSPISGHRSVSWYQQTPGQGLQFLFEYFSETQRNKGNFPGRFSGRQFSNSRSEMNVSTLELGDSALYLCASSLDPDRTVAPLHFGNGTRLTVT.

This chain links TRBV19 with TRBJ2-2; D possibly corresponds to TRBD2 (6 bases). V dropped 1 base and J dropped 5 bases, with 14 bases sitting between them. The germline V gene encodes CDR1 LNHDA and CDR2 SQIVND (reference sequence). The CDR3 consists of 16 residues. This CDR3 reads CASSIGDGRDTGELFF. The CDR3 region has the DNA TGTGCCAGTAGTATAGGAGACGGGAGAGATACCGGGGAGCTGTTTTTT. The whole variable domain, filled in from reference TRBV19 and TRBJ2-2, reads DGGITQSPKYLFRKEGQNVTLSCEQNLNHDAMYWYRQDPGQGLRLIYYSQIVNDFQKGDIAEGYSVSREKKESFPLTVTSAQKNPTAFYLCASSIGDGRDTGELFFGEGSRLTVL.